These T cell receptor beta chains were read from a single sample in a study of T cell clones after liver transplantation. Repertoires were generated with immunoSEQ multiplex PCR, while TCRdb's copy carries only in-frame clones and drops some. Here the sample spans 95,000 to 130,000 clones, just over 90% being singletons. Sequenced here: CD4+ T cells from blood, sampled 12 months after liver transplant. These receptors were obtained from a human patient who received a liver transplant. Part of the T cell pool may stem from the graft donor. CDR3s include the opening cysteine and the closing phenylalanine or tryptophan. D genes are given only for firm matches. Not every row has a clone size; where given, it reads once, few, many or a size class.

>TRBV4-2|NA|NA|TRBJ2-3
CASSQAVVGQGGQYF
TGTGCCAGCAGCCAAGCGGTCGTCGGTCAAGGGGGGCAGTATTTT
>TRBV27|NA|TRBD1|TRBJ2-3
CASRDRGADTQYF
TGTGCCAGCCGGGACAGGGGCGCAGATACGCAGTATTTT
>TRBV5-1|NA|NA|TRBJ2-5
CASSPEPSAETQYF
TGCGCCAGCAGCCCCGAGCCTAGCGCAGAGACCCAGTACTTC
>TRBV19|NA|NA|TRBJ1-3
CASSRQTMDSGNTIYF
TGTGCCAGTAGTCGACAGACAATGGACTCTGGAAACACCATATATTTT
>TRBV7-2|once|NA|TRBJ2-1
CASSPPAGIGEQFF
TGTGCCAGCAGCCCCCCGGCGGGGATAGGAGAGCAGTTCTTC
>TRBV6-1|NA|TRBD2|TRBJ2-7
CASSGQTSGRVNLQQYF
TGTGCCAGCAGTGGTCAGACTAGCGGGAGGGTAAATCTACAGCAGTACTTC
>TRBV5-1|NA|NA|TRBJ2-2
CASSFQVGTGELFF
TGCGCCAGCAGCTTCCAGGTCGGCACCGGGGAGCTGTTTTTT
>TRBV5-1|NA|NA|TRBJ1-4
CASSLSRGGEKLFF
TGCGCCAGCAGCTTGAGCAGGGGAGGTGAAAAACTGTTTTTT
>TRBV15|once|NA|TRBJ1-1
CATSRDPFRGGTEAFF
TGTGCCACCAGCAGAGACCCATTTAGGGGTGGAACTGAAGCTTTCTTT
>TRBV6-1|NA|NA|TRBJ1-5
CASSVRDSNQPQHF
TGTGCCAGCAGTGTCAGAGATAGCAATCAGCCCCAGCATTTT
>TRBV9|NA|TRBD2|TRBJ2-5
CASSAGTSGSMKTQYF
TGTGCCAGCAGCGCCGGGACTAGCGGGAGTATGAAGACCCAGTACTTC
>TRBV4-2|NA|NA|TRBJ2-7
CASSQVSGVPSYEQYF
TGTGCCAGCAGCCAAGTTTCAGGCGTCCCCTCCTACGAGCAGTACTTC
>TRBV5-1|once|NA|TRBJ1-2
CASSLEGNSGYTF
TGCGCCAGCAGCTTGGAGGGGAACAGCGGCTACACCTTC
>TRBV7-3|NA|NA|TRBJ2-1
CASSHEGRSENNEQFF
TGTGCCAGCAGCCACGAGGGACGCTCCGAAAACAATGAGCAGTTCTTC
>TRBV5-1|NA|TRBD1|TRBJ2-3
CASSLEATGGVEDTQYF
TGCGCCAGCAGCTTGGAAGCGACAGGGGGAGTTGAGGATACGCAGTATTTT
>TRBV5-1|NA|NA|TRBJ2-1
CASSRISPSSYNEQFF
TGCGCCAGCAGTCGGATTAGCCCAAGCTCCTACAATGAGCAGTTCTTC
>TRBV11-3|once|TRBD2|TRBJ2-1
CASSFLAGEQFF
TGTGCCAGCAGCTTCCTAGCGGGAGAGCAGTTCTTC
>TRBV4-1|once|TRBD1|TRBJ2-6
CASSQWTGSSSGANVLTF
TGCGCCAGCAGCCAATGGACAGGGTCAAGCTCTGGGGCCAACGTCCTGACTTTC
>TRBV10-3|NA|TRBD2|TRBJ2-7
CAISTSGRMYEQYF
TGTGCCATCTCGACTAGCGGGAGAATGTACGAGCAGTACTTC
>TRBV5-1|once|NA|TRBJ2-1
CASSLEGGGSYNEQFF
TGCGCCAGCAGCTTGGAGGGAGGCGGCTCCTACAATGAGCAGTTCTTC
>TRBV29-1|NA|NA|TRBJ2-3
CSVAREWDTQYF
TGCAGCGTTGCCCGGGAATGGGATACGCAGTATTTT
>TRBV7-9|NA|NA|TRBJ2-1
CAIEDLARNEQFF
TGTGCCATAGAGGATCTAGCGCGGAATGAGCAGTTCTTC
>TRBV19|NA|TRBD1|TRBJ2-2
CASSMAAGGTGELFF
TGTGCCAGTAGTATGGCGGCAGGGGGCACCGGGGAGCTGTTTTTT
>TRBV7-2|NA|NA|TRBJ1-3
CASSPGLHSGNTIYF
TGTGCCAGCAGCCCAGGACTGCACTCTGGAAACACCATATATTTT
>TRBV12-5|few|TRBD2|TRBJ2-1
CASGLVLPGLAGRSSYNEQFF
TGTGCTAGTGGTTTGGTGCTCCCGGGACTAGCGGGTAGAAGCTCCTACAATGAGCAGTTCTTC
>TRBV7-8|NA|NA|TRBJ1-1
CASSLERQYTEAFF
TGTGCCAGCAGCTTAGAAAGGCAGTACACTGAAGCTTTCTTT
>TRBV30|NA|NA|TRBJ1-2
CAWWEQGTNGYTF
TGTGCCTGGTGGGAACAGGGCACCAATGGCTACACCTTC